Shown below are 15 T cell receptor beta chains from a single sample sequenced in a study of T cells after posttransplantation cyclophosphamide listed by TCRdb under 2016. The library was generated by the immunoSEQ multiplex PCR assay. Drawn from immuneACCESS, this table holds only the in-frame rearrangements with V and J called that TCRdb kept. Clones are partly lost; checked studies trace under half to an unresolved V gene and leave the rest unexplained. Listed for this sample are 35,000 to 40,000 clones, none observed only a single time. The ten biggest clones cover around 5.9% of the sample. The sequencing input was PBMCs. All receptors come from a man aged 25 to 40 in good health and a related stem cell transplant donor.

The table lists this clone with many counts. The chain combines TRBV7-9 with TRBJ2-1; TRBD2 matches 9 bases. V lost 8 bases, J lost 2 bases, and 1 base stayed unmatched. Germline V lookup: CDR1 SEHNR, CDR2 FQNEAQ (reference sequence). The CDR3 is 13 amino acids. CDR3 loop: CASERGAYNEQFF. CDR3 coding DNA: TGTGCCAGCGAGCGGGGGGCCTACAATGAGCAGTTCTTC.

This clone was detected ten times or more. The CDR3 DNA is TGTGCCAGCAGCTTAATGGGCAGGGGGCGAGGGGAGACCCAGTACTTC. It codes for CASSLMGRGRGETQYF. The V and J genes are TRBV11-2 and TRBJ2-5; 8 bases are shared with TRBD1. V was clipped by 2 bases and J by 5 bases; unmatched bases: 10. Germline V gene data show CDR1 as SGHAT and CDR2 as FQNNGV. The CDR3 length is 16 residues.

This clone came up many times. The V call is TRBV12-3 or TRBV12-4, the J call TRBJ1-4; TRBD1 matches 9 bases. Trimming at V came to 6 bases and at J to 2 bases, leaving 4 bases not matched to a gene. The CDR3 loop spans 15 amino acids. DNA of the CDR3: TGTGCCAGCAGACGACAGGGGGGTACTAATGAAAAACTGTTTTTT. Translated, it gives CASRRQGGTNEKLFF.

Comment on this clone: The sample carries other DNA sequences with the same CDR3. The V and J genes are TRBV9 and TRBJ2-7; 9 bases agree with TRBD1. CDR1 is SGDLS, CDR2 YYNGEE, per germline. The CDR3 consists of 15 residues. The junction had 11 bases not matched to a gene; V was cut back by 8 bases and J by 2 bases. CDR3 nucleotides: TGTGCCAGTAGCTTCGGACAGGGGACGGCCTACGAGCAGTACTTC. Translated: CASSFGQGTAYEQYF.

This clone was counted ten times or more. The V and J genes are TRBV7-9 and TRBJ1-5; 8 bases match TRBD1. Germline CDR1 reads SEHNR; CDR2 reads FQNEAQ (reference sequence). The CDR3 contains 15 residues. The ends lost 5 bases at V and 7 bases at J; junction bases unmatched: 10. DNA of the CDR3: TGTGCCAGCAGCGCAGGGACAGGCCGTATCCAGCCCCAGCATTTT. It codes for CASSAGTGRIQPQHF. The full variable domain, with the rest looked up from reference TRBV7-9 and TRBJ1-5, is DTGVSQNPRHKITKRGQNVTFRCDPISEHNRLYWYRQTLGQGPEFLTYFQNEAQLEKSRLLSDRFSAERPKGSFSTLEIQRTEQGDSAMYLCASSAGTGRIQPQHFGDGTRLSIL.

This clone was seen more than once but under ten times. The J gene is TRBJ2-6, the V gene TRBV4-1; 14 bases map to TRBD2. The J segment lost 2 bases and the V segment lost 4 bases, leaving 1 base of the junction unmatched. The CDR3 totals 17 residues. Germline values: CDR1 MGHRA, CDR2 YSYEKL. CDR3 in amino acids: CASSPTSGGAGANVLTF. The CDR3 coding sequence is TGCGCCAGCAGCCCGACTAGCGGGGGGGCTGGGGCCAACGTCCTGACTTTC.

V is TRBV9 and J is TRBJ2-3; the match to TRBD2 covers 13 bases. Looked up from germline, CDR1 is SGDLS and CDR2 is YYNGEE. The CDR3 spans 19 residues. The junction had 12 bases not matched to a gene; V was cut back by 4 bases and J by 1 base. Here the CDR3 reads CASSFGLAGASGGTDTQYF. For the CDR3, the DNA is TGTGCCAGCAGCTTTGGACTAGCGGGGGCTTCGGGTGGCACAGATACGCAGTATTTT.

At least ten counts were recorded for this clone. CDR3 nucleotides: TGTGCCAGCAGTCCGACAGGGGGCTACACTGAAGCTTTCTTT. It is translated as CASSPTGGYTEAFF. The chain carries TRBV6-5 and TRBJ1-1; 10 positions agree with TRBD1. Trimming removed 5 bases from V and 3 bases from J; junction bases left unmatched: 3. Germline lookup yields CDR1 MNHEY and CDR2 SVGAGI. The CDR3 runs 14 residues.

In its sample, this clone was seen a few times. The chain has TRBV28 and TRBJ1-2; 12 bases agree with TRBD1. V was clipped by 7 bases and J by 0 bases; unmatched bases: 6. The CDR3 contains 16 residues. Germline V gene lookup returns CDR1 MDHEN and CDR2 SYDVKM. CDR3: CASIHGTGGSNYGYTF. DNA of the CDR3: TGTGCCAGCATCCACGGGACAGGGGGCTCTAACTATGGCTACACCTTC.

This clone was recorded many times. The CDR3 sequence: CASSSRTGSSSHTF. CDR3 DNA sequence: TGTGCCAGCAGTTCTAGGACAGGGAGCAGTTCCCACACCTTC. The chain combines TRBV12-3 or TRBV12-4 with TRBJ1-2; 8 bases line up with TRBD1. Trimming cost V 4 bases and J 12 bases; bases outside gene matches: 13. The CDR3 contains 14 residues.

This clone was seen ten or more times. The J gene is TRBJ2-2, the V gene TRBV2, with TRBD2 matching over 7 bases. J was trimmed by 2 bases and V by 1 base; bases with no gene match: 7. From germline, CDR1 is SNHLY and CDR2 FYNNEI. The CDR3 is 17 residues long. This CDR3 is CASSEVGGLLNTGELFF. DNA of the CDR3: TGTGCCAGCAGTGAAGTCGGGGGACTACTAAACACCGGGGAGCTGTTTTTT.

Ten or more counts support this clone. The chain has TRBV6-6 and TRBJ2-7; TRBD1 might be the D (5 bases). The V gene's germline CDR1 is MNHNY and CDR2 SVGAGI (reference sequence). This CDR3 has 15 amino acids. V lost 4 bases and J lost 2, with 15 bases in between. CDR3 DNA sequence: TGTGCCAGCAGTTTCGCCTCGGACATAACCTACGAGCAGTACTTC. This sequence encodes CASSFASDITYEQYF.

This clone was found many times. V usage is TRBV28 and J usage is TRBJ1-2; 10 nucleotides match TRBD1. This CDR3 is built from 15 residues. Germline CDR1 MDHEN, CDR2 SYDVKM. The V gene end was trimmed by 4 bases and the J gene end by 5 bases; junction bases not matched to a gene: 7. As DNA, the CDR3 is TGTGCCAGCAGTTGGGGACAGGGGATTGGGTATGGCTACACCTTC. It yields the protein CASSWGQGIGYGYTF.

This clone was detected ten times or more. This chain's CDR3 is CASREAETGASGANVLTF. CDR3 sequence (DNA): TGTGCCAGTAGGGAGGCCGAGACAGGGGCCTCCGGGGCCAACGTCCTGACTTTC. The genes are TRBV19 and TRBJ2-6; 8 nucleotides match TRBD1. Germline CDR1 is LNHDA and CDR2 is SQIVND (reference sequence). J gave up 4 bases and V 6 bases, and 14 bases lay outside the gene matches. CDR3 size: 18 residues.

This clone was recorded many times. The genes are TRBV19 and TRBJ2-1; TRBD1 matches at 8 bases. CDR1 is LNHDA and CDR2 is SQIVND in the germline V gene (reference sequence). Trimming removed 10 bases from V and 2 bases from J; junction bases left unmatched: 7. The CDR3 extends over 14 amino acids. CDR3 in amino acids: CATSRGQAYNEQFF. CDR3 bases: TGTGCCACCTCAAGGGGACAGGCCTACAATGAGCAGTTCTTC.